These 30 T cell receptor beta chains were sequenced from one sample in a study of blood T cell repertoires in COVID-19. Assay used: immunoSEQ multiplex PCR; TCRdb lists only in-frame clones, some missing. This repertoire shows 95,000 to 150,000 clones, around four fifths found once; its top ten account for about 11%. Sequenced material: peripheral blood. The receptors shown here come from a man in his 60s with acute or convalescent COVID-19.

On this clone itself: The junction departs from the called germline gene at one end, perhaps through a read error. The V call is TRBV16, the J call TRBJ1-5, with 9 bases fitting TRBD1. This CDR3 has 15 residues. Germline lookup yields CDR1 KGHSY and CDR2 FQNENV. The DNA for the CDR3 is TGTACCAGCAGCCAGCGACAGGGGGGCGAACAGCCCCAGCATTTT. Its translation: CTSSQRQGGEQPQHF.

The chain employs TRBV29-1 and TRBJ1-1; a weak D match, TRBD1 (5 bases). Germline V gene sequence: CDR1 SQVTM, CDR2 ANQGSEA. This CDR3 contains 14 residues. V lost 6 bases and J 0 bases, leaving 14 bases between the germline ends. The CDR3 spells CSVPPGGMNTEAFF. CDR3 nucleotide sequence: TGCAGCGTCCCTCCCGGGGGTATGAACACTGAAGCTTTCTTT. Drawing the rest from reference TRBV29-1 and TRBJ1-1, the complete variable domain is SAVISQKPSRDICQRGTSLTIQCQVDSQVTMMFWYRQQPGQSLTLIATANQGSEATYESGFVIDKFPISRPNLTFSTLTVSNMSPEDSSIYLCSVPPGGMNTEAFFGQGTRLTVV.

V is TRBV20-1 and J is TRBJ1-2; the D gene is possibly TRBD1 (6 bases). This CDR3 is built from 14 residues. Per the germline V gene, CDR1 is DFQATT and CDR2 is SNEGSKA (reference sequence). Between the trimmed V and J ends, which lost 3 bases and 2 bases, there was a span of 13 bases. CDR3 in DNA: TGCAGTGCTAGTCGAGGACAGCCCAACTATGGCTACACCTTC. This encodes CSASRGQPNYGYTF.

This chain links TRBV24-1 with TRBJ2-1; 10 bases fit TRBD2. V lost 3 bases to trimming and J lost 5 bases; unmatched junction nucleotides: 6. Germline CDR1 reads KGHDR; CDR2 reads SFDVKD. The CDR3 is made up of 16 amino acids. CDR3 nucleotides: TGTGCCACCAGTGATACCCGGACTAGCGGAAACAATGAGCAGTTCTTC. Encoded protein: CATSDTRTSGNNEQFF.

The V gene is TRBV28, the J gene TRBJ2-7; 9 nucleotides agree with TRBD2. Germline CDR1 is MDHEN and CDR2 is SYDVKM. This CDR3 has 14 amino acids. V trimming: 6 bases; J trimming: 3 bases; junction bases outside the gene matches: 6. CDR3 protein: CASRGGLASYEQYF. The CDR3, as DNA: TGTGCCAGCAGAGGGGGACTAGCTAGCTACGAGCAGTACTTC.

This chain connects TRBV3-1 (or the pseudogene TRBV3-2) to TRBJ1-1; 12 bases line up with TRBD1. V was pared by 5 bases and J by 4 bases, with 11 bases of the junction left unmatched. CDR3 length: 17 amino acids. CDR1 and CDR2 from the germline V gene are LGHDT and YNNKEL (reference sequence). As DNA, the CDR3 is TGTGCCAGCAGCTCCCGGGACAGGGGGCGGGTACGCACTGAAGCTTTCTTT. It is translated as CASSSRDRGRVRTEAFF.

A word on this clone: Its ends do not fully match the called genes, so a read error is possible. This rearrangement joins TRBV7-3 to TRBJ2-3; maybe TRBD2 (5 bases). The CDR3 has 15 amino acids. Germline values: CDR1 SGHTA, CDR2 FQGTGA. The CDR3 loop reads CANSLVGEGTDTQYF. The CDR3 bases are TGTGCCAACAGCTTAGTGGGAGAAGGGACAGATACGCAGTATTTT.

The chain couples TRBV7-8 to TRBJ1-3; D is possibly TRBD1 (5 bases). Germline CDR1 SGHVS, CDR2 FQNEAQ. Trimming took off 4 bases at V and 2 bases at J, with 15 bases between the two ends. This CDR3 region has 16 residues. Here the CDR3 DNA reads TGTGCCAGCAGCTCGCGGGGGGTAGGCACTGGAAACACCATATATTTT. This translates into CASSSRGVGTGNTIYF.

This clone was observed once. The CDR3, as DNA: TGTGCCAGCAGTCGAGGGAAGGGTAGGAATGGCTACACCTTC. Translated, it gives CASSRGKGRNGYTF. The chain employs TRBV28 and TRBJ1-2; D gene ambiguous. The CDR3 sequence is 14 residues long. Per germline, CDR1 MDHEN and CDR2 SYDVKM. The V end was cut by 5 bases, the J end by 6 bases, with 16 bases between.

This clone was observed a single time. V usage is TRBV12-3 or TRBV12-4 and J usage is TRBJ1-3; D not certain. This CDR3 spans 13 amino acids. The germline V and J ends were trimmed by 6 bases and 7 bases, with 13 bases remaining between them. The CDR3 region is CASSLSAGNTIYF. The CDR3 region has the DNA TGTGCCAGCAGCTTGTCCGCGGGGAACACCATATATTTT.

The chain couples TRBV10-1 to TRBJ2-1, with D possibly matching TRBD1 (7 bases). The CDR3 covers 15 residues. V was clipped by 6 bases and J by 4 bases, with 16 bases between them. Germline V CDR1 and CDR2: WNHNN, SYGVQD (reference sequence). Here the CDR3 DNA reads TGCGCCAGCAGCCCCGGGGCAGGGGGGTACAATGAGCAGTTCTTC. Its translation is CASSPGAGGYNEQFF.

Written as DNA, the CDR3 is TGTGCCAGCAGCGGTCGGGACTCCCCCCCGACGTTCTACAATGAGCAGTTCTTC. Translated: CASSGRDSPPTFYNEQFF. V is TRBV21-1 and J is TRBJ2-1; TRBD2, as called in the table, went unchecked against the DNA. TRBV21-1 is noted as a pseudogene. CDR3 size: 18 residues.

V is TRBV10-2 and J is TRBJ1-3, with 8 positions matching TRBD1. Germline V lookup: CDR1 WSHSY, CDR2 SAAADI. This CDR3 comprises 15 residues. With V trimmed by 6 bases and J by 0 bases, 4 bases remained unmatched. The CDR3 loop reads CASRAGGNSGNTIYF. The CDR3 DNA sequence: TGCGCCAGCAGGGCAGGGGGCAACTCTGGAAACACCATATATTTT.

This CDR3 is CAWYDRGRNSPLHF. CDR3 sequence (DNA): TGTGCCTGGTATGACAGGGGGCGAAATTCACCCCTCCACTTT. V gene TRBV30 combines with J gene TRBJ1-6; 10 nucleotides align to TRBD1. The CDR3 is made up of 14 amino acids. Germline V gene lookup returns CDR1 GTSNPN and CDR2 SVGIG (reference sequence). The V gene end was trimmed by 5 bases and the J gene end by 7 bases; junction bases not matched to a gene: 5. The full variable domain, its missing parts supplied by reference TRBV30 and TRBJ1-6, is SQTIHQWPATLVQPVGSPLSLECTVEGTSNPNLYWYRQAAGRGLQLLFYSVGIGQISSEVPQNLSASRPQDRQFILSSKKLLLSDSGFYLCAWYDRGRNSPLHFGNGTRLTVT.

The genes are TRBV29-1 and TRBJ2-3; TRBD2 matches at 9 bases. The CDR3 is 14 residues long. V trimming: 0 bases; J trimming: 6 bases; junction bases outside the gene matches: 4. Germline V gene sequence: CDR1 SQVTM, CDR2 ANQGSEA. This CDR3 is CSVEDWREGDTQYF. CDR3 DNA: TGCAGCGTTGAAGATTGGCGGGAGGGCGATACGCAGTATTTT.

The rearrangement joins TRBV5-1 to TRBJ2-2; D gene ambiguous. CDR1 is SGHRS and CDR2 is YFSETQ in the germline V gene. This CDR3 comprises 13 residues. V lost 4 bases and J lost 3, with 7 bases in between. As DNA, the CDR3 is TGCGCCAGCAGCGGGCAGCACACCGGGGAGCTGTTTTTT. This encodes CASSGQHTGELFF.

This rearrangement joins TRBV2 to TRBJ2-1, with 8 bases lining up with TRBD2. V lost 5 bases, J lost 10 bases, and 7 bases stayed unmatched. CDR1 is SNHLY, CDR2 FYNNEI, per germline. This CDR3 spans 13 amino acids. Written as DNA, the CDR3 is TGTGCCAGCAGTCTCCCGCGACTAGCGGAGCAGTTCTTC. Protein sequence: CASSLPRLAEQFF.

The genes are TRBV18 and TRBJ1-5; the D is unclear. V shed 5 bases and J shed 1 base, with 6 bases lying between them. Germline values: CDR1 KGHSH, CDR2 LQKENI. The CDR3 consists of 13 residues. The CDR3 here is CASSSFSNQPQHF. As DNA, the CDR3 is TGTGCCAGCTCATCATTCAGCAATCAGCCCCAGCATTTT. The entire variable domain, with the rest obtained from reference TRBV18 and TRBJ1-5, is as follows: NAGVMQNPRHLVRRRGQEARLRCSPMKGHSHVYWYRQLPEEGLKFMVYLQKENIIDESGMPKERFSAEFPKEGPSILRIQQVVRGDSAAYFCASSSFSNQPQHFGDGTRLSIL.

The V and J genes are TRBV30 and TRBJ1-2; a weak D match, TRBD1 (5 bases). Per germline, CDR1 GTSNPN and CDR2 SVGIG (reference sequence). V dropped 0 bases and J dropped 8 bases, with 13 bases sitting between them. CDR3 size: 13 residues. The CDR3 sequence: CAWSVRQPGGYTF. The CDR3 nucleotides read TGTGCCTGGAGTGTAAGACAGCCTGGGGGCTACACCTTC.

The V gene is TRBV28, the J gene TRBJ2-1; 12 positions agree with TRBD2. J lost 0 bases, V lost 4 bases, and 7 bases had no gene match. Germline CDR1 reads MDHEN; CDR2 reads SYDVKM. The CDR3 sequence is 18 residues long. The CDR3 loop is CASSYWLAGGSSYNEQFF. The CDR3 DNA is TGTGCCAGCAGTTACTGGCTAGCGGGAGGGAGCTCCTACAATGAGCAGTTCTTC.

This clone occurred many times. The CDR3 loop reads CASSQEFPLGGGPRNEQFF. CDR3 nucleotides: TGTGCCAGCAGCCAAGAGTTCCCTTTAGGAGGAGGGCCGAGGAATGAGCAGTTCTTC. This chain uses TRBV3-1 (or the pseudogene TRBV3-2) with TRBJ2-1, with D possibly being TRBD2 (6 bases). The CDR3 is made up of 19 amino acids. Germline lookup yields CDR1 LGHDT and CDR2 YNNKEL (reference sequence). The germline V and J ends were trimmed by 0 bases and 7 bases, with 25 bases remaining between them.

The chain couples TRBV7-9 to TRBJ2-1, with TRBD2 matching 10 bases. The CDR3 is made up of 17 amino acids. The V segment lost 2 bases and the J segment 9 bases; nucleotides outside the gene matches: 13. CDR1 SEHNR and CDR2 FQNEAQ come from the germline V gene (reference sequence). The CDR3 DNA reads as TGTGCCAGCAGCTTAAGCACTAGCGGGGAGACGGGCGGTGAGCAGTTCTTC. It is translated as CASSLSTSGETGGEQFF.

This rearrangement joins TRBV7-9 to TRBJ1-5; tentatively, D is TRBD1 (6 bases). The CDR3 is 16 amino acids. V shed 11 bases and J shed 0 bases, with 20 bases lying between them. CDR1 SEHNR and CDR2 FQNEAQ come from the germline V gene (reference sequence). Written as DNA, the CDR3 is TGTGCCCCTCATCGTCGAGCAGGGGATAGCAATCAGCCCCAGCATTTT. Translating it yields CAPHRRAGDSNQPQHF.

The genes are TRBV7-9 and TRBJ1-1; D may be TRBD1 (5 bases). In germline, CDR1 is SEHNR, CDR2 FQNEAQ (reference sequence). The V gene lost 1 base and the J gene lost 4 bases, with 10 bases spanning the gap. The CDR3 is made up of 14 amino acids. CDR3 bases: TGTGCCAGCAGCTTAGTAGGGGTCCGCACTGAAGCTTTCTTT. Residues: CASSLVGVRTEAFF.

The chain employs TRBV29-1 and TRBJ2-7; 9 nucleotides line up with TRBD1. CDR1 and CDR2 (germline): SQVTM, ANQGSEA. The V gene end was trimmed by 3 bases and the J gene end by 5 bases; junction bases not matched to a gene: 2. The CDR3 is 12 amino acids. CDR3 loop: CSVDDRGDEQYF. As DNA, the CDR3 is TGCAGCGTTGATGACAGGGGGGACGAGCAGTACTTC.

This clone has more than one count but fewer than ten. The chain recombines TRBV5-4 with TRBJ2-7; TRBD2 matches at 9 bases. Unmatched junction bases numbered 14, after V lost 1 base and J lost 6 bases. The CDR3 extends over 17 amino acids. CDR1 is SGHNT and CDR2 is YYREEE in the germline V gene (reference sequence). The CDR3 loop reads CASSLPPQREAPGEQYF. The DNA for the CDR3 is TGTGCCAGCAGCTTGCCCCCCCAGCGGGAGGCCCCCGGCGAGCAGTACTTC. The entire variable domain, with the rest obtained from reference TRBV5-4 and TRBJ2-7, is as follows: ETGVTQSPTHLIKTRGQQVTLRCSSQSGHNTVSWYQQALGQGPQFIFQYYREEENGRGNFPPRFSGLQFPNYSSELNVNALELDDSALYLCASSLPPQREAPGEQYFGPGTRLTVT.

The chain recombines TRBV2 with TRBJ2-2; 7 nucleotides match TRBD1. Germline V gene sequence: CDR1 SNHLY, CDR2 FYNNEI. The CDR3 totals 15 residues. The ends lost 5 bases at V and 4 bases at J; junction bases unmatched: 7. This CDR3 is CASSLDRAGTGELFF. The CDR3 DNA sequence: TGTGCCAGCAGTCTTGACAGGGCGGGCACCGGGGAGCTGTTTTTT.

The chain couples TRBV19 to TRBJ1-1; 9 bases match TRBD1. J lost 6 bases, V lost 7 bases, and 12 bases had no gene match. The CDR3 covers 15 residues. Germline values: CDR1 LNHDA, CDR2 SQIVND (reference sequence). The DNA for the CDR3 is TGTGCCAGTACCCCGACAGGGGGTCTAGGGGCTGAAGCTTTCTTT. It is translated as CASTPTGGLGAEAFF.

The CDR3 here is CASSPVGGNSYEQYF. The CDR3 DNA reads as TGTGCCAGCTCACCAGTGGGGGGTAACTCCTACGAGCAGTACTTC. The chain combines TRBV18 with TRBJ2-7; maybe TRBD2 (6 bases). The CDR3 loop spans 15 amino acids. Trimming removed 2 bases from V and 0 bases from J, with 11 bases in between. Germline V CDR1 and CDR2: KGHSH, LQKENI.

The chain joins TRBV28 to TRBJ1-4; 12 nucleotides match TRBD1. CDR1 and CDR2 (germline): MDHEN, SYDVKM. The CDR3 runs to 19 residues. Trimming at V came to 4 bases and at J to 0 bases, leaving 9 bases not matched to a gene. Here the CDR3 DNA reads TGTGCCAGCAGTTCCCAGCCGGGACAGGGGGCTTCAACTAATGAAAAACTGTTTTTT. Translating it yields CASSSQPGQGASTNEKLFF.